These T cell receptor beta chains were read from a single sample in a study of blood T cell repertoires in COVID-19. The repertoire was sequenced with immunoSEQ multiplex PCR; TCRdb's copy has only in-frame clones and lacks some. This table has roughly 200,000 clones, about nine tenths appearing once. Sequencing was carried out using PBMCs or T cells enriched from blood (not recorded which). Receptor source: a woman aged 40 to 49 with acute COVID-19. CDR3s include the opening cysteine and the closing phenylalanine or tryptophan. The D gene is left open where the match is weak. The size entry is marked missing in some rows and otherwise reads once, few, many or a size class.

DNA: TGTGCCAGCAGTTACAGGGGAAGGAGTACTGAAGCTTTCTTT
CDR3: CASSYRGRSTEAFF
J: TRBJ1-1
length: 14
D: TRBD1
size: once
V: TRBV27

DNA: TGTGCCAGTAGTATGGACAGGGGGCAAGCTGAAGCTTTCTTT
CDR3: CASSMDRGQAEAFF
J: TRBJ1-1
length: 14
D: TRBD1
size: .
V: TRBV19

DNA: TGTGCCAGCAGCCGGACAGGCGCCAGCACCGGGGAGCTGTTTTTT
CDR3: CASSRTGASTGELFF
J: TRBJ2-2
length: 15
D: TRBD1
size: .
V: TRBV3-1/TRBV3-2

DNA: TGTGCCTGGAGTGGATTATTCGGACAGGGCGCTTCACCCCTCCACTTT
CDR3: CAWSGLFGQGASPLHF
J: TRBJ1-6
length: 16
D: TRBD1
size: .
V: TRBV30

DNA: TGTGCCAGCAGTCCCCCCCGAGGGACAGTCAATCAGCCCCAGCATTTT
CDR3: CASSPPRGTVNQPQHF
J: TRBJ1-5
length: 16
D: TRBD1
size: .
V: TRBV28

DNA: TGTGCCAGCAGCTTAGCAGGCCTAGCTCGGGAGACCCAGTACTTC
CDR3: CASSLAGLARETQYF
J: TRBJ2-5
length: 15
D: .
size: .
V: TRBV7-2

DNA: TGTGCCAGCAGCTTAGGGGCCAGCTCTGGAAACACCATATATTTT
CDR3: CASSLGASSGNTIYF
J: TRBJ1-3
length: 15
D: .
size: .
V: TRBV5-6

DNA: TGCAGCGCCGAGCAGGGGGCAGGCAACGAGCAGTACTTC
CDR3: CSAEQGAGNEQYF
J: TRBJ2-7
length: 13
D: TRBD1
size: .
V: TRBV29-1

DNA: TGTGCCAGCATCAAGAGAGGTAGTTCTAGCACAGATACGCAGTATTTT
CDR3: CASIKRGSSSTDTQYF
J: TRBJ2-3
length: 16
D: .
size: .
V: TRBV27

DNA: TGTGCCAGCAGTTTAGTGGGGGCGATAGGCTACACCTTC
CDR3: CASSLVGAIGYTF
J: TRBJ1-2
length: 13
D: .
size: .
V: TRBV12-3/TRBV12-4

DNA: TGTGCCACCCAGACAGGGGTCTCCTATGGCTACACCTTC
CDR3: CATQTGVSYGYTF
J: TRBJ1-2
length: 13
D: TRBD1
size: once
V: TRBV19

DNA: TGTGCCAGCAGCCCACTGCCAGGGGATGGCTACACCTTC
CDR3: CASSPLPGDGYTF
J: TRBJ1-2
length: 13
D: .
size: .
V: TRBV9